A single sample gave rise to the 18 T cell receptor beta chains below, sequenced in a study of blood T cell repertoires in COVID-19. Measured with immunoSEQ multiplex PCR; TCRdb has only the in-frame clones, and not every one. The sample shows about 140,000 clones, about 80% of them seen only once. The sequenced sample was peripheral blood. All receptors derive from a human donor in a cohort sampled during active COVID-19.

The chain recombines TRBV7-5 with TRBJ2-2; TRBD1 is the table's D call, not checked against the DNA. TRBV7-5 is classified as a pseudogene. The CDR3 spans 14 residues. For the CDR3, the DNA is TGTGCCAGAAGCACCGGGACAGCCACCGGGGAGCTGTTTTTT. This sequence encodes CARSTGTATGELFF.

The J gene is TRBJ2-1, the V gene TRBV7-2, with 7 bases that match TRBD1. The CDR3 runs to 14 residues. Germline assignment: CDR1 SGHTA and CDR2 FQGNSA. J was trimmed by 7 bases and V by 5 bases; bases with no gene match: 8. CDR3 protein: CASSLDRVGNEQFF. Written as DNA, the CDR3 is TGTGCCAGCAGCCTCGACAGGGTTGGGAATGAGCAGTTCTTC.

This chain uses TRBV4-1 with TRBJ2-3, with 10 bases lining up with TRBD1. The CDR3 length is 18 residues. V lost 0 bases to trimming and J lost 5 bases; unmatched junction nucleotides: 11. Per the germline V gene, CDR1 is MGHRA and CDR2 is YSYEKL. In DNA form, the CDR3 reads TGCGCCAGCAGCCAAGAGAACCCGGGACAGGGGACTATAGATACGCAGTATTTT. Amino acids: CASSQENPGQGTIDTQYF.

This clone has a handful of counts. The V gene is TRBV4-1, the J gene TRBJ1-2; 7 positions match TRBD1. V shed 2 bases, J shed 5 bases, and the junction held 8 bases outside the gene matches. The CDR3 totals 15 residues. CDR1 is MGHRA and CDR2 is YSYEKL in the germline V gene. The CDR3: CASSQNDRAIYGYTF. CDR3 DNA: TGCGCCAGCAGCCAAAATGACAGGGCAATTTATGGCTACACCTTC.

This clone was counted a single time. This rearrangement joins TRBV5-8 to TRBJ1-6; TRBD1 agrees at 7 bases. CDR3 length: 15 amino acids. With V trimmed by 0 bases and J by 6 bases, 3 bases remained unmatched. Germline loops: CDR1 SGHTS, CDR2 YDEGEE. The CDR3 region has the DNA TGTGCCAGCAGCTTGGGGGACAGACCTAATTCACCCCTCCACTTT. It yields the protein CASSLGDRPNSPLHF.

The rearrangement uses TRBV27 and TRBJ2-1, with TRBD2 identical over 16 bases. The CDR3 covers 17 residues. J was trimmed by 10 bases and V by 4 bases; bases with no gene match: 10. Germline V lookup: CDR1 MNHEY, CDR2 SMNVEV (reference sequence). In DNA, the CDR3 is TGTGCCAGCAGTTCCCCCGGGACTAGCGGGGGGGCTAACGAGCAGTTCTTC. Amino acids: CASSSPGTSGGANEQFF.

The DNA of the CDR3 is TGTGCCAGCGGCCGAGGGACTGGCTCCGTCTATGGCTACACCTTC. It translates to CASGRGTGSVYGYTF. The rearrangement uses TRBV7-8 and TRBJ1-2; D perhaps matches TRBD1 (5 bases). This CDR3 contains 15 residues. V was cut by 8 bases and J by 4 bases, with 20 bases left in between. CDR1 and CDR2 from the germline V gene are SGHVS and FQNEAQ.

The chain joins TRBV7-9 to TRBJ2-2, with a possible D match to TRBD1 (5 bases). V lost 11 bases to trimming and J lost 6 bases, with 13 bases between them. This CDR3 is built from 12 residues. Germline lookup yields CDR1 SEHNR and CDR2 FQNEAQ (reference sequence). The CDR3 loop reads CAGHGMAGELFF. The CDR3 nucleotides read TGTGCCGGACATGGGATGGCCGGGGAGCTGTTTTTT.

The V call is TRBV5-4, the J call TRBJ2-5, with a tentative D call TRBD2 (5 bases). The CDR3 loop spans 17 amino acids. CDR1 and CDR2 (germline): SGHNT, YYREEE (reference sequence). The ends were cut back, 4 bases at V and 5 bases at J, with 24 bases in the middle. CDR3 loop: CASSAPLGLEASETQYF. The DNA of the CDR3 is TGTGCCAGCAGCGCCCCCCTCGGCCTGGAGGCGTCCGAGACCCAGTACTTC.

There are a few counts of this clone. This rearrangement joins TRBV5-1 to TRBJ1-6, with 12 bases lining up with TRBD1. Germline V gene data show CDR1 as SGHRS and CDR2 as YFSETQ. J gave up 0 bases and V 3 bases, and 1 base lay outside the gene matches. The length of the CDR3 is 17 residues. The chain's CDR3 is CASSWGQGASYNSPLHF. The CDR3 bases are TGCGCCAGCAGCTGGGGACAGGGGGCCTCCTATAATTCACCCCTCCACTTT.

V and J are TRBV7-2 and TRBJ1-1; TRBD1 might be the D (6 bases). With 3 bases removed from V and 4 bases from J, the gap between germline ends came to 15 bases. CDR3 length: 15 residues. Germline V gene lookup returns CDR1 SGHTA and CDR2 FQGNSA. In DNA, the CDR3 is TGTGCCAGCAGCTTGCTTACAGGGTGGGGCACTGAAGCTTTCTTT. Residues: CASSLLTGWGTEAFF. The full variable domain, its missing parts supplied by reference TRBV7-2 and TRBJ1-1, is GAGVSQSPSNKVTEKGKDVELRCDPISGHTALYWYRQSLGQGLEFLIYFQGNSAPDKSGLPSDRFSAERTGGSVSTLTIQRTQQEDSAVYLCASSLLTGWGTEAFFGQGTRLTVV.

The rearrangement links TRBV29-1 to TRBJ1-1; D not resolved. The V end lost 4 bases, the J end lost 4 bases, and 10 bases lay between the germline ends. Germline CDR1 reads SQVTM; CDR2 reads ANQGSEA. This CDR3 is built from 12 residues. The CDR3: CSVVRLSTEAFF. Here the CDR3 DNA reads TGCAGCGTTGTCAGGTTGAGCACTGAAGCTTTCTTT.

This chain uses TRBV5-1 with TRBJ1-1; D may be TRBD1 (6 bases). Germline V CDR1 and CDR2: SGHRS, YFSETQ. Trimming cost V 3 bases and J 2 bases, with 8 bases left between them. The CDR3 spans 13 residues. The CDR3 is CASSWDTNTEAFF. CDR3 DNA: TGCGCCAGCAGCTGGGACACCAACACTGAAGCTTTCTTT.

The CDR3 loop reads CASSQGTGSNGYTF. For the CDR3, the DNA is TGTGCCAGCAGCCAGGGGACAGGATCGAATGGCTACACCTTC. The rearrangement joins TRBV3-1 (or the pseudogene TRBV3-2) to TRBJ1-2; TRBD1 matches 8 bases. V gave up 3 bases and J gave up 6 bases; unmatched junction bases: 6. CDR3 length equals 14 residues. CDR1 is LGHDT and CDR2 is YNNKEL in the germline V gene (reference sequence).

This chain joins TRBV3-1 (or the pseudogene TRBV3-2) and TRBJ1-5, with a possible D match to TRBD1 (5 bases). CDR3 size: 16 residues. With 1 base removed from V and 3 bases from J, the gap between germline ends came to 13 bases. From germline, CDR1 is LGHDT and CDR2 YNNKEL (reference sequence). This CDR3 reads CASSQGPQGSNQPQHF. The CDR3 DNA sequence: TGTGCCAGCAGCCAAGGCCCTCAGGGTTCCAATCAGCCCCAGCATTTT.

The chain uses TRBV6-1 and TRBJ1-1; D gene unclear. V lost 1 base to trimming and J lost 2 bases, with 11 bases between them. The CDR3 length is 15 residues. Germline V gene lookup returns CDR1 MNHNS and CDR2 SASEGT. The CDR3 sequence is CASSEEVAVNTEAFF. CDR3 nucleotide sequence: TGTGCCAGCAGTGAAGAGGTAGCAGTCAACACTGAAGCTTTCTTT.

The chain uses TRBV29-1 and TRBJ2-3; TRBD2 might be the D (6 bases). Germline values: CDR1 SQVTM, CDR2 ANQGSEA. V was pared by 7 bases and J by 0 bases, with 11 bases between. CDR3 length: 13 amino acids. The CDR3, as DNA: TGCAGCGCCCTGGGACTTAGCACAGATACGCAGTATTTT. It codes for CSALGLSTDTQYF.

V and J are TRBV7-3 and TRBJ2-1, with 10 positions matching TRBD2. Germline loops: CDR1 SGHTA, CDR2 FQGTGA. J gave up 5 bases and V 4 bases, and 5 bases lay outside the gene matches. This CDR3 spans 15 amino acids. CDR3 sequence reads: CASSSWTSGNNEQFF. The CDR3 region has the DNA TGTGCCAGCAGCTCCTGGACTAGCGGAAACAATGAGCAGTTCTTC. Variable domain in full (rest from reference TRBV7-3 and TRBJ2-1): GAGVSQTPSNKVTEKGKYVELRCDPISGHTALYWYRQSLGQGPEFLIYFQGTGAADDSGLPNDRFFAVRPEGSVSTLKIQRTERGDSAVYLCASSSWTSGNNEQFFGPGTRLTVL.